These 15 T cell receptor beta chains came from one sample sequenced in a study of cytomegalovirus exposure and HLA in healthy donors. This table comes from immunoSEQ multiplex PCR, and its TCRdb copy is limited to in-frame clones, with some not included. The sample consists of 150,000 to 200,000 clones, about 82% of them appearing once. Sequencing was done on a sample of PBMCs. The receptor set was obtained from a young woman in good health and CMV-seronegative.

V usage is TRBV5-1 and J usage is TRBJ2-6; D not resolved. This CDR3 contains 17 residues. The germline CDR1 and CDR2 sequences are SGHRS and YFSETQ. V was cut by 4 bases and J by 0 bases, with 14 bases left in between. The CDR3 loop reads CASSTRQMGSGANVLTF. The CDR3 DNA reads TGCGCCAGCAGCACCCGACAAATGGGCTCTGGGGCCAACGTCCTGACTTTC.

The chain employs TRBV7-9 and TRBJ2-7, with 7 bases identical to TRBD1. This CDR3 has 12 amino acids. After removal of 3 bases from V and 7 bases from J, the junction contained 3 bases not matched to a gene. Per the germline V gene, CDR1 is SEHNR and CDR2 is FQNEAQ (reference sequence). Here the CDR3 DNA reads TGTGCCAGCAGCTTGGGACAGAGAGAGCAGTACTTC. Translated, it gives CASSLGQREQYF.

This clone was detected only a few times. The V call is TRBV27, the J call TRBJ2-7; 9 nucleotides agree with TRBD1. Germline V gene sequence: CDR1 MNHEY, CDR2 SMNVEV (reference sequence). The trim removed 6 bases at V and 2 bases at J, leaving 2 bases unmatched. The CDR3 is made up of 13 amino acids. Here the CDR3 reads CASSGTGPYEQYF. CDR3 DNA sequence: TGTGCCAGCAGCGGGACAGGGCCCTACGAGCAGTACTTC.

This rearrangement joins TRBV27 to TRBJ1-4; D may be TRBD1 (5 bases). The CDR3 length is 15 residues. The V gene lost 5 bases and the J gene lost 0 bases, with 10 bases spanning the gap. CDR1 MNHEY and CDR2 SMNVEV come from the germline V gene (reference sequence). The CDR3 here is CASSPLTATNEKLFF. Written as DNA, the CDR3 is TGTGCCAGCAGTCCCCTGACAGCAACTAATGAAAAACTGTTTTTT.

The chain has TRBV12-2 and TRBJ2-7; TRBD1, the table's D call, was not compared with the DNA. TRBV12-2 represents a pseudogene. CDR3 size: 14 residues. DNA for the CDR3: TGTGCAAGTCGCTTAACAGGTAGGTCCTACGAGCAGTACTTC. Translating it yields CASRLTGRSYEQYF.

The chain couples TRBV15 to TRBJ2-7, with a possible D match to TRBD1 (6 bases). Trimming stripped 5 bases from V and 0 bases from J, with 17 bases between. Per germline, CDR1 LNHNV and CDR2 YYDKDF (reference sequence). This CDR3 region has 16 residues. The CDR3 spells CATSSPGAGSSYEQYF. In DNA, the CDR3 is TGTGCCACCAGCTCCCCAGGGGCTGGTAGCTCCTACGAGCAGTACTTC.

This clone was seen once. This chain connects TRBV6-5 to TRBJ1-5; D not certain. The CDR3 covers 13 residues. V lost 6 bases, J lost 0 bases, and 6 bases lay in between. CDR1 is MNHEY, CDR2 SVGAGI, per germline. Here the CDR3 DNA reads TGTGCCAGCAGCCGGGATAGCAATCAGCCCCAGCATTTT. Its translation is CASSRDSNQPQHF.

J is TRBJ2-1 and V is TRBV5-6; TRBD2 matches at 7 bases. After removal of 4 bases from V and 1 base from J, the junction contained 5 bases not matched to a gene. The CDR3 consists of 15 residues. Per germline, CDR1 SGHDT and CDR2 YYEEEE. CDR3 in amino acids: CASSQRTSSYNEQFF. The CDR3 coding sequence is TGTGCCAGCAGCCAACGGACTAGTTCCTACAATGAGCAGTTCTTC.

This chain uses TRBV27 with TRBJ2-3; 7 bases align to TRBD2. Germline V lookup: CDR1 MNHEY, CDR2 SMNVEV (reference sequence). The V segment lost 6 bases and the J segment 0 bases; nucleotides outside the gene matches: 15. This CDR3 contains 18 residues. This chain's CDR3 is CASSRLTGGITSTDTQYF. The DNA of the CDR3 is TGTGCCAGCAGCCGATTAACGGGGGGAATCACTAGCACAGATACGCAGTATTTT.

The J gene is TRBJ1-2, the V gene TRBV6-1; perhaps TRBD1 as D (5 bases). V lost 8 bases and J 4 bases, leaving 14 bases between the germline ends. In germline, CDR1 is MNHNS, CDR2 SASEGT. CDR3 size: 13 residues. The CDR3 nucleotides are TGTGCCAGCGGGGCTCGATACGTCTATGGCTACACCTTC. This translates into CASGARYVYGYTF.

The gene calls are TRBV10-3 and TRBJ2-5; 7 bases are a match to TRBD2. Looked up from germline, CDR1 is ENHRY and CDR2 is SYGVKD. CDR3 length: 14 amino acids. V dropped 5 bases and J dropped 5; count of bases not matched to a gene: 8. The CDR3 DNA is TGTGCCATCAGTCGAACGGGAGGAGAGGAGACCCAGTACTTC. It yields the protein CAISRTGGEETQYF.

This chain links TRBV5-1 with TRBJ1-1; 9 nucleotides agree with TRBD1. This CDR3 region has 13 residues. The V gene's germline CDR1 is SGHRS and CDR2 YFSETQ. J was trimmed by 4 bases and V by 5 bases; bases with no gene match: 3. CDR3 loop: CASREGQGTEAFF. Written as DNA, the CDR3 is TGCGCCAGCAGGGAGGGACAGGGCACTGAAGCTTTCTTT. Full variable domain (remainder filled in from reference TRBV5-1 and TRBJ1-1): KAGVTQTPRYLIKTRGQQVTLSCSPISGHRSVSWYQQTPGQGLQFLFEYFSETQRNKGNFPGRFSGRQFSNSRSEMNVSTLELGDSALYLCASREGQGTEAFFGQGTRLTVV.

This chain uses TRBV30 with TRBJ1-6; maybe TRBD1 (5 bases). The CDR3 is 12 amino acids. Trimming left V 8 bases short and J 10 bases short, with 15 bases between. The germline V gene encodes CDR1 GTSNPN and CDR2 SVGIG (reference sequence). Here the CDR3 DNA reads TGTGCCGGGGGACTACCGGGGTCACCCCTCCACTTT. It is translated as CAGGLPGSPLHF.

The CDR3 coding sequence is TGTGCCAGCAGCCACGATGGACTAGTTGGAGCCGAGCAGTACTTC. Translating it yields CASSHDGLVGAEQYF. This rearrangement joins TRBV5-6 to TRBJ2-7, with 7 bases lining up with TRBD2. V shed 4 bases and J 6 bases; nucleotides not matched to a gene: 13. This CDR3 has 15 residues. Germline V CDR1 and CDR2: SGHDT, YYEEEE.

As concerns this clone: One end of the junction is discordant with germline, which a read error may explain. The chain recombines TRBV5-4 with TRBJ1-1; unclear D gene. CDR3 size: 12 residues. The germline V gene encodes CDR1 SGHNT and CDR2 YYREEE (reference sequence). The CDR3 protein is CASSLNAEKLVF. CDR3 sequence (DNA): TGTGCCAGCAGCTTGAATGCCGAGAAGCTGGTCTTT.